These 32 T cell receptor beta chains came from one sample sequenced in a study of T cell responses to AZD1222 COVID-19 vaccine. TCRdb's table, derived via immunoSEQ multiplex PCR, lists solely in-frame clones and lacks some. The sample has approximately 150,000 clones; about nine tenths are singletons. Specimen: peripheral blood, collected 28 days after the second AZD1222 dose. The receptors here all came from an adult who received the AZD1222 COVID-19 vaccine.

Only a few counts were recorded for this clone. V and J are TRBV6-5 and TRBJ1-2, with TRBD1 as a possible D gene (5 bases). Germline V gene sequence: CDR1 MNHEY, CDR2 SVGAGI. The CDR3 has 13 residues. The ends were cut back, 6 bases at V and 8 bases at J, with 16 bases in the middle. CDR3: CASSPQGHRGYTF. DNA of the CDR3: TGTGCCAGCAGCCCCCAGGGTCATCGAGGCTACACCTTC.

The chain employs TRBV28 and TRBJ2-7, with 10 bases aligning to TRBD2. Germline values: CDR1 MDHEN, CDR2 SYDVKM. The CDR3 runs to 14 residues. V dropped 7 bases and J dropped 4; count of bases not matched to a gene: 7. The DNA of the CDR3 is TGTGCCAGCACCCCAAGCGGGAGGGTTTACGAGCAGTACTTC. Translation gives CASTPSGRVYEQYF.

The chain has TRBV19 and TRBJ1-5; D is ambiguous. The V and J ends lost 6 bases and 4 bases respectively, with 16 bases between them. Looked up from germline, CDR1 is LNHDA and CDR2 is SQIVND (reference sequence). The CDR3 is made up of 15 amino acids. The CDR3 bases are TGTGCCAGTAGGGCCCGGGTGGGCACAAATCAGCCCCAGCATTTT. This sequence encodes CASRARVGTNQPQHF.

This chain joins TRBV19 and TRBJ2-1; D not certain. This CDR3 comprises 13 residues. CDR1 LNHDA and CDR2 SQIVND come from the germline V gene (reference sequence). V lost 5 bases, J lost 3 bases, and 8 bases lay in between. The DNA for the CDR3 is TGTGCCAGTAGTTATTCTCGCTACAATGAGCAGTTCTTC. It is translated as CASSYSRYNEQFF.

The chain couples TRBV6-2 or TRBV6-3 to TRBJ1-3; no reliable D call. V lost 2 bases, J lost 1 base, and 9 bases lay in between. From germline, CDR1 is MNHEY and CDR2 SVGEGT. The CDR3 consists of 15 residues. DNA for the CDR3: TGTGCCAGCAGTTACCTCCCTTCGTCTGGAAACACCATATATTTT. Its protein is CASSYLPSSGNTIYF.

The chain has TRBV7-9 and TRBJ1-4, with 9 bases aligning to TRBD1. V shed 3 bases and J 8 bases; nucleotides not matched to a gene: 10. This CDR3 contains 16 residues. Per the germline V gene, CDR1 is SEHNR and CDR2 is FQNEAQ (reference sequence). CDR3 residues: CASSLGQGGVREKLFF. CDR3 coding DNA: TGTGCCAGCAGCTTGGGACAGGGCGGCGTGAGAGAAAAACTGTTTTTT.

The CDR3 DNA sequence: TGTGCCAGCGTAAACGGGGGAAACACCATATATTTT. As protein: CASVNGGNTIYF. This chain joins TRBV12-3 or TRBV12-4 and TRBJ1-3; no reliable D call. Trimming took off 8 bases at V and 4 bases at J, with 9 bases between the two ends. The CDR3 contains 12 residues.

The rearrangement joins TRBV18 to TRBJ1-5, with TRBD1 matching 8 bases. V was clipped by 6 bases and J by 6 bases; unmatched bases: 10. This CDR3 has 15 residues. The germline gives CDR1 KGHSH, CDR2 LQKENI. CDR3 nucleotide sequence: TGTGCCAGCTCCGCCGGGCAGGGGGCGGGTCAGCCCCAGCATTTT. Its protein product is CASSAGQGAGQPQHF.

The chain uses TRBV14 and TRBJ1-2; no firm D call. This CDR3 spans 14 amino acids. Germline V gene lookup returns CDR1 SGHDN and CDR2 FVKESK. V was trimmed by 4 bases and J by 8 bases, leaving 17 bases between them. The CDR3 bases are TGTGCCAGCAGCCCCGCTGCTGATGGGAGCGGCTACACCTTC. It translates to CASSPAADGSGYTF.

The genes are TRBV30 and TRBJ1-2; D not certain. Trimming removed 5 bases at V and 3 bases at J, with 10 bases between. This CDR3 has 12 amino acids. In germline, CDR1 is GTSNPN, CDR2 SVGIG (reference sequence). CDR3 amino acids: CAWAIGDYGYTF. CDR3 sequence (DNA): TGTGCCTGGGCAATCGGGGACTATGGCTACACCTTC.

V gene TRBV20-1 combines with J gene TRBJ2-1, with 8 bases identical to TRBD2. The V gene end was trimmed by 3 bases and the J gene end by 0 bases; junction bases not matched to a gene: 13. The CDR3 spans 18 residues. The V gene's germline CDR1 is DFQATT and CDR2 SNEGSKA (reference sequence). CDR3 sequence: CSASDRTSGSSSYNEQFF. CDR3 bases: TGCAGTGCTAGTGATAGAACTAGCGGATCGAGCTCCTACAATGAGCAGTTCTTC.

The CDR3 coding sequence is TGTGCCACCAGTGATTCGAATAGAGAGACCCAGTACTTC. It translates to CATSDSNRETQYF. The chain links TRBV24-1 to TRBJ2-5; D gene unclear. Germline V lookup: CDR1 KGHDR, CDR2 SFDVKD. This CDR3 has 13 residues. V lost 2 bases, J lost 4 bases, and 7 bases lay in between.

The rearrangement joins TRBV12-3 or TRBV12-4 to TRBJ1-1, with no clear D. The length of the CDR3 is 13 residues. V lost 5 bases to trimming and J lost 2 bases, with 9 bases between them. Here the CDR3 reads CASSADGNTEAFF. In DNA form, the CDR3 reads TGTGCCAGCAGTGCGGACGGTAACACTGAAGCTTTCTTT.

Here the CDR3 DNA reads TGTGCCAGCAGTGCGGGTACAGGGCGAATTTGGGACACCGGGGAGCTGTTTTTT. Its protein product is CASSAGTGRIWDTGELFF. The rearrangement joins TRBV25-1 to TRBJ2-2; a possible D gene is TRBD1 (6 bases). The CDR3 consists of 18 residues. With 4 bases removed from V and 3 bases from J, the gap between germline ends came to 21 bases. Germline assignment: CDR1 MGHDK and CDR2 SYGVNS.

V is TRBV6-2 or TRBV6-3 and J is TRBJ2-7; perhaps TRBD1 as D (6 bases). The germline V gene has CDR1 MNHEY and CDR2 SVGEGT. This CDR3 contains 15 residues. The V and J ends lost 5 bases and 2 bases respectively, with 16 bases between them. CDR3 in amino acids: CASSRYQDSTYEQYF. Here the CDR3 DNA reads TGTGCCAGCAGTCGTTATCAGGACAGCACCTACGAGCAGTACTTC.

The chain employs TRBV7-9 and TRBJ2-1, with D perhaps matching TRBD2 (5 bases). The CDR3 loop spans 16 amino acids. The germline V and J ends were trimmed by 3 bases and 0 bases, with 12 bases remaining between them. Germline CDR1 is SEHNR and CDR2 is FQNEAQ (reference sequence). DNA for the CDR3: TGTGCCAGCAGCTTGACGGGAACGAGCTCCTACAATGAGCAGTTCTTC. Translating it yields CASSLTGTSSYNEQFF.

J is TRBJ2-5 and V is TRBV12-3 or TRBV12-4; D could derive from TRBD1 or TRBD2 (6 bases each). The V end lost 4 bases, the J end lost 8 bases, and 14 bases lay between the germline ends. CDR3 length: 13 residues. CDR3 DNA: TGTGCCAGCAGTTGGGGGGCTGAGGCAACCCAGTACTTC. Its translation: CASSWGAEATQYF.

This chain joins TRBV6-5 and TRBJ2-6; D possibly uses TRBD1 or TRBD2 (5 bases each). Trimming took off 6 bases at V and 5 bases at J, with 14 bases between the two ends. CDR1 is MNHEY and CDR2 is SVGAGI in the germline V gene. This CDR3 comprises 15 residues. The CDR3 here is CASSYGAGRANVLTF. The CDR3 region has the DNA TGTGCCAGCAGCTACGGGGCTGGTCGGGCCAACGTCCTGACTTTC.

The chain carries TRBV29-1 and TRBJ2-2, with D unresolved. The V gene lost 4 bases and the J gene lost 4 bases, with 4 bases spanning the gap. This CDR3 region has 11 residues. Germline lookup yields CDR1 SQVTM and CDR2 ANQGSEA. This chain's CDR3 is CSVGGTGELFF. The DNA of the CDR3 is TGCAGCGTTGGGGGCACCGGGGAGCTGTTTTTT.

The gene calls are TRBV5-6 and TRBJ2-1; D is possibly TRBD2 (5 bases). Trimming stripped 2 bases from V and 0 bases from J, with 6 bases between. The CDR3 consists of 14 residues. CDR1 is SGHDT, CDR2 YYEEEE, per germline. CDR3 amino acids: CASSLADSYNEQFF. CDR3 coding DNA: TGTGCCAGCAGCTTAGCGGACTCCTACAATGAGCAGTTCTTC.

The chain couples TRBV6-5 to TRBJ1-2, with D tentatively TRBD1 (6 bases). CDR3 length equals 13 residues. CDR1 and CDR2 from the germline V gene are MNHEY and SVGAGI. V lost 6 bases and J 7 bases, leaving 15 bases between the germline ends. CDR3 protein: CASRTQGPGGYTF. The CDR3, as DNA: TGTGCCAGCAGGACCCAGGGGCCGGGTGGCTACACCTTC.

The chain joins TRBV7-2 to TRBJ2-5; 9 bases agree with TRBD2. Germline V gene data show CDR1 as SGHTA and CDR2 as FQGNSA. The CDR3 runs to 14 residues. The V and J ends lost 1 base and 3 bases, in that order; junction bases with no gene match: 0. This chain's CDR3 is CASSLGLAEETQYF. The CDR3 coding sequence is TGTGCCAGCAGCTTAGGACTAGCGGAAGAGACCCAGTACTTC.

This clone was seen only once. The chain recombines TRBV5-1 with TRBJ1-2, with 8 positions matching TRBD1. Germline V gene lookup returns CDR1 SGHRS and CDR2 YFSETQ. V was clipped by 2 bases and J by 1 base; unmatched bases: 4. The CDR3 contains 15 residues. CDR3 nucleotides: TGCGCCAGCAGCTTAGCGACAGGGGATAACTATGGCTACACCTTC. This codes for CASSLATGDNYGYTF.

The genes are TRBV6-2 or TRBV6-3 and TRBJ2-5; 7 bases agree with TRBD1. Per the germline V gene, CDR1 is MNHEY and CDR2 is SVGEGT. V was clipped by 2 bases and J by 4 bases; unmatched bases: 4. The CDR3 runs 14 residues. In DNA, the CDR3 is TGTGCCAGCAGTTACGACAACAGGGGAGAGACCCAGTACTTC. This encodes CASSYDNRGETQYF.

The chain is built from TRBV28 and TRBJ1-2; possibly TRBD1 for D (6 bases). The CDR3 is 14 residues long. In germline, CDR1 is MDHEN, CDR2 SYDVKM. V was trimmed by 2 bases and J by 7 bases, leaving 14 bases between them. The CDR3 region is CASSLMFGGLGYTF. The CDR3 nucleotides read TGTGCCAGCAGTTTAATGTTCGGGGGGCTTGGCTACACCTTC.

V usage is TRBV6-5 and J usage is TRBJ2-7, with TRBD2 identical over 7 bases. Per germline, CDR1 MNHEY and CDR2 SVGAGI. With 7 bases clipped from V and 6 bases from J, the junction kept 12 bases outside the gene matches. The CDR3 is 14 residues long. CDR3 DNA: TGTGCCAGCAACCTAGCGGAAGGGTCGCGCGAGCAGTACTTC. This translates into CASNLAEGSREQYF.

The J gene is TRBJ1-5, the V gene TRBV2, with 9 bases lining up with TRBD1. The trim removed 5 bases at V and 5 bases at J, leaving 4 bases unmatched. This CDR3 is built from 14 residues. Germline V gene lookup returns CDR1 SNHLY and CDR2 FYNNEI. CDR3 bases: TGTGCCAGCAGTTTATGGACAGGGGATCAGCCCCAGCATTTT. It is translated as CASSLWTGDQPQHF.

This chain connects TRBV14 to TRBJ2-3; D not resolved. Germline CDR1 and CDR2: SGHDN and FVKESK. The CDR3 loop spans 16 amino acids. V lost 1 base to trimming and J lost 2 bases, with 13 bases between them. CDR3 nucleotide sequence: TGTGCCAGCAGCCAAGGAAGGATCACCTTCACAGATACGCAGTATTTT. Translation: CASSQGRITFTDTQYF.

The genes are TRBV24-1 and TRBJ2-3; unclear D gene. The CDR3 contains 13 residues. In germline, CDR1 is KGHDR, CDR2 SFDVKD. Trimming took off 3 bases at V and 6 bases at J, with 9 bases between the two ends. CDR3 bases: TGTGCCACCAGTGATCAACTCGCGGATACGCAGTATTTT. The encoded protein is CATSDQLADTQYF.

The V call is TRBV6-6, the J call TRBJ1-2, with D possibly matching TRBD1 (6 bases). V shed 8 bases and J shed 6 bases, with 16 bases lying between them. Germline V gene sequence: CDR1 MNHNY, CDR2 SVGAGI (reference sequence). The CDR3 is 13 amino acids. In DNA form, the CDR3 reads TGTGCCAGCGAGGGGGGAACAGGGCATGGCTACACCTTC. It specifies CASEGGTGHGYTF.

The V and J genes are TRBV27 and TRBJ1-1, with 10 bases identical to TRBD1. Unmatched junction bases numbered 12, after V lost 3 bases and J lost 2 bases. Germline V gene sequence: CDR1 MNHEY, CDR2 SMNVEV (reference sequence). This CDR3 contains 18 residues. The CDR3 bases are TGTGCCAGCAGTTTTGCACGGACAGGGGGAACAGTCAACACTGAAGCTTTCTTT. It is translated as CASSFARTGGTVNTEAFF.

V is TRBV5-1 and J is TRBJ1-2; D is unclear. The CDR3 is 14 residues long. Germline-derived CDR1 and CDR2 are SGHRS and YFSETQ. V lost 0 bases to trimming and J lost 2 bases, with 8 bases between them. DNA of the CDR3: TGCGCCAGCAGCTTGGAACAAATCAACTATGGCTACACCTTC. Its translation is CASSLEQINYGYTF.